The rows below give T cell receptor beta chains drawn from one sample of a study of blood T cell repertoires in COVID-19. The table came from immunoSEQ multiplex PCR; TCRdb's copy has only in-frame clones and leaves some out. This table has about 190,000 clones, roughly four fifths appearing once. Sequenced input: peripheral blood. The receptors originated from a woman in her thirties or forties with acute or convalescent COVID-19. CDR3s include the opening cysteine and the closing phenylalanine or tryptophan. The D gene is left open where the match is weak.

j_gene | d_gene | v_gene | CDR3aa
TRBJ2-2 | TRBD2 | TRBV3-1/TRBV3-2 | CASSRAGGHTGELFF
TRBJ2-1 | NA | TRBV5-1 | CASSFTDSFYNEQFF
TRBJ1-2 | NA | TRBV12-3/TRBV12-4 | CASSYSVGYTF
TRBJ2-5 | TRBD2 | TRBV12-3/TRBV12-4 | CASTKLAEETQYF
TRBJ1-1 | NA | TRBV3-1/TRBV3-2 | CASSQGAVTEAFF
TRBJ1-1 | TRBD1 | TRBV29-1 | CSVDDLGAGGKAFF
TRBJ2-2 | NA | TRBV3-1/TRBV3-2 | CASARTLVGTRDTGELFF
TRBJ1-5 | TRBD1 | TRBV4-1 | CASSPRQGLNQPQHF
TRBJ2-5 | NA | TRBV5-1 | CASSNLVGQETQYF
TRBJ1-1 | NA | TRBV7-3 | CASSFGMNTEAFF
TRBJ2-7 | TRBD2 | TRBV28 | CASSFPSGLAGDSYEQYF
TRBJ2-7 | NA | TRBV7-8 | CASSLGVGLTYEQYF
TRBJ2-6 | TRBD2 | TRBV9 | CASSGLGTRLIAGISGANVLTF
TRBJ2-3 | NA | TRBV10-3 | CAIRNEDFIADTQYF
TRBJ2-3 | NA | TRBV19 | CASSISGDTQYF
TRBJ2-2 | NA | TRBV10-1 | CASRAGLANANTGELFF